The entry that follows covers one T cell receptor beta chain sequence. What it recognizes is unknown. Combining a sample-barcoded 5' primer with a J-beta primer mix, a second PCR ran for roughly 7 to 11 cycles. Via MiXCR, TCRdb re-called the 5' RACE reads, giving one row per CDR3 protein. Here the sample spans over 1,200,000 distinct CDR3 sequences, roughly 60% being singletons. The V gene's germline CDR1 is SGHTA and CDR2 FQGNSA. This CDR3 contains 17 residues. With 1 base clipped from V and 9 bases from J, the junction kept 13 bases outside the gene matches. The data originate from a study of blood T cells in healthy people across ages. Study-wide points: Per million T cells, the diversity of TCR beta decreased roughly linearly as age advanced.

This TCR came from a man younger than 30 in good health. The chain is built from TRBV7-2 and TRBJ1-5, with 9 bases that match TRBD1. Sequenced: blood. The CDR3 DNA is TGTGCCAGCAGCTTAGTCGGGGGACAGGGCGACGGATGGCCCCAGCATTTT. Translating it yields CASSLVGGQGDGWPQHF.